The present T cell receptor beta chain was sequenced within a study of T cell repertoires in cytomegalovirus infection. The wider study: Carrying CMV and the relevant HLA type showed in public TCR beta signatures.

A note on this clonotype: Its antigen is unidentified.

There are 15 residues in the CDR3. Germline-derived CDR1 and CDR2 are MNHEY and SMNVEV (reference sequence). The V and J ends lost 3 bases and 3 bases respectively, with 13 bases between them. Findings and limits, study-wide: Frequencies of public TCR beta families were cumulated, and this identified carriers of CMV plus the relevant HLA. HLA-C-restricted, CMV-specific TCR beta clonotypes were dominant ex vivo.

Via MiXCR, TCRdb re-called the reads, giving one row per CDR3 protein. Here the sample spans 450,000 to 600,000 distinct CDR3 sequences, about two fifths being singletons. The source was cultured PBMCs, collected from culture after CMV antigen stimulation. The sequence was collected from a human donor in good health (CMV status not recorded). Some clones in this sample may be carry-over from other donors' samples. This chain connects TRBV27 to TRBJ2-3, with a possible D match to TRBD1 (6 bases). CDR3 nucleotide sequence: TGTGCCAGCAGTTTCCGACAGGTCATGACAGATACGCAGTATTTT. Translating gives CASSFRQVMTDTQYF.